Listed below are T cell receptor beta chains from one sample, sequenced in a study of blood T cell repertoires in COVID-19. Profiled with immunoSEQ multiplex PCR; TCRdb holds only in-frame clones, not every one. The sample shows about 410,000 clones, 89% of them seen only once. The source material was peripheral blood. Receptor source: a woman between 35 and 50 years old with COVID-19, enrolled during active disease. CDR3s include the opening cysteine and the closing phenylalanine or tryptophan. The order of the fields is CDR3 protein, CDR3 DNA, J gene, clone size, CDR3 length, V gene, D gene. The D gene is left open where the match is weak. Clone size is not always given. Where it is, it says once, few, many or a class for expanded clones.

CASGGLALNTGELFF | TGTGCCAGCGGAGGACTAGCGTTAAACACCGGGGAGCTGTTTTTT | TRBJ2-2 | - | 15 | TRBV5-6 | TRBD2
CASSQDLPSSASGDIQYF | TGCGCCAGCAGCCAAGACCTCCCGAGTAGCGCCAGTGGGGACATTCAGTACTTC | TRBJ2-4 | - | 18 | TRBV4-3 | -
CASSPRPSGAETDTQYF | TGTGCCAGCAGTCCCCGACCTAGCGGAGCGGAAACAGATACGCAGTATTTT | TRBJ2-3 | - | 17 | TRBV6-2/TRBV6-3 | TRBD2
CAWSVWATGANVLTF | TGTGCCTGGAGTGTATGGGCTACCGGGGCCAACGTCCTGACTTTC | TRBJ2-6 | - | 15 | TRBV30 | -
CATSRDQRGTQYF | TGTGCCACCAGCAGAGACCAGCGAGGTACGCAGTATTTT | TRBJ2-3 | - | 13 | TRBV15 | -
CASKRVNSPLHF | TGTGCCAGTAAGAGGGTGAATTCACCCCTCCACTTT | TRBJ1-6 | - | 12 | TRBV19 | -
CASRTANTGELFF | TGTGCCAGTAGAACAGCGAACACCGGGGAGCTGTTTTTT | TRBJ2-2 | - | 13 | TRBV19 | -
CASRSGAGVYYEQYF | TGTGCCAGCAGATCAGGGGCAGGGGTGTACTACGAGCAGTACTTC | TRBJ2-7 | - | 15 | TRBV2 | -
CASSQPPGGPADTQYF | TGCGCCAGCAGCCAACCCCCGGGGGGGCCTGCAGATACGCAGTATTTT | TRBJ2-3 | - | 16 | TRBV4-1 | TRBD2
CASSRGVFGNQPQHF | TGTGCCAGCTCACGAGGAGTATTCGGCAATCAGCCCCAGCATTTT | TRBJ1-5 | - | 15 | TRBV18 | -
CASSFRTGGNTEAFF | TGTGCCAGCAGCTTTAGGACAGGGGGTAACACTGAAGCTTTCTTT | TRBJ1-1 | - | 15 | TRBV9 | TRBD1
CASSLSAYNEQFF | TGTGCCAGCAGCTTGTCAGCCTACAATGAGCAGTTCTTC | TRBJ2-1 | - | 13 | TRBV5-4 | -
CASNLVPQMNTEAFF | TGCGCCAGCAATCTAGTCCCCCAAATGAACACTGAAGCTTTCTTT | TRBJ1-1 | - | 15 | TRBV5-1 | -
CASSRDNYEQYF | TGTGCCAGCAGTCGAGACAACTACGAGCAGTACTTC | TRBJ2-7 | - | 12 | TRBV2 | -
CASSPTTGHGYTF | TGTGCCAGCAGTCCGACGACAGGGCATGGCTACACCTTC | TRBJ1-2 | - | 13 | TRBV7-2 | TRBD1
CASSLGTSPPDTQYF | TGTGCCAGCAGTTTAGGGACTAGCCCCCCAGATACGCAGTATTTT | TRBJ2-3 | - | 15 | TRBV6-2/TRBV6-3 | TRBD2
CASSQIAGTGGFAYGYTF | TGTGCCAGCAGCCAAATCGCCGGGACAGGGGGTTTCGCGTATGGCTACACCTTC | TRBJ1-2 | - | 18 | TRBV7-9 | TRBD1
CASSVGEGVYEQYF | TGTGCCAGCAGCGTAGGGGAGGGCGTTTACGAGCAGTACTTC | TRBJ2-7 | - | 14 | TRBV9 | TRBD2
CSVGGGQGSYQPQHF | TGCAGCGTTGGAGGGGGACAGGGCAGTTATCAGCCCCAGCATTTT | TRBJ1-5 | once | 15 | TRBV29-1 | TRBD1
CSVEVTLTDTQYF | TGCAGCGTTGAAGTAACTTTAACAGATACGCAGTATTTT | TRBJ2-3 | - | 13 | TRBV29-1 | -
CASSELGTVNSPLHF | TGTGCCAGCAGTGAATTGGGGACAGTGAATTCACCCCTCCACTTT | TRBJ1-6 | - | 15 | TRBV2 | TRBD1
CASRPGDSGNTIYF | TGTGCCAGCAGGCCAGGGGACTCTGGAAACACCATATATTTT | TRBJ1-3 | - | 14 | TRBV7-9 | -